The 20 T cell receptor beta chains reported below all come from one sample, sequenced in a study of OX40 agonist ivuxolimab in advanced cancers. Profiling relied on immunoSEQ multiplex PCR, and the TCRdb table lists in-frame clones only, not all of them. The sample contains some 83,000 clones, roughly nine tenths of which appear only once. The sample here was CD4+ or CD8+ T cells sorted from blood, taken in a trial of the OX40 agonist ivuxolimab. All receptors derive from an adult with an advanced solid tumor such as melanoma, head and neck, liver or kidney cancer.

This chain connects TRBV30 to TRBJ2-7, with D possibly matching TRBD2 (6 bases). The germline V and J ends were trimmed by 5 bases and 7 bases, with 21 bases remaining between them. The CDR3 has 14 residues. Germline-derived CDR1 and CDR2 are GTSNPN and SVGIG (reference sequence). CDR3 loop: CAWGGDGTRGEQYV. The CDR3 coding sequence is TGTGCCTGGGGTGGGGACGGCACCCGGGGGGAGCAGTACGTC.

This chain joins TRBV4-1 and TRBJ2-3; D not certain. This CDR3 region has 15 residues. V was pared by 2 bases and J by 0 bases, with 9 bases between. Germline CDR1 reads MGHRA; CDR2 reads YSYEKL. The DNA of the CDR3 is TGCGCCAGCAGCCAAAACCTGCCGAGCACAGATACGCAGTATTTT. Its translation is CASSQNLPSTDTQYF.

The chain combines TRBV5-1 with TRBJ1-2; the D is unclear. Germline-derived CDR1 and CDR2 are SGHRS and YFSETQ. V was clipped by 0 bases and J by 8 bases, with 14 bases between them. There are 14 residues in the CDR3. CDR3: CASSLDWASGGYTF. DNA for the CDR3: TGCGCCAGCAGCTTGGATTGGGCCTCCGGGGGCTACACCTTC.

The CDR3 loop is CASSSPGGTDTQYF. Written as DNA, the CDR3 is TGTGCCAGCAGTTCCCCGGGGGGAACAGATACGCAGTATTTT. The chain uses TRBV27 and TRBJ2-3, with 7 positions matching TRBD2. Per germline, CDR1 MNHEY and CDR2 SMNVEV (reference sequence). V shed 4 bases and J 3 bases; nucleotides not matched to a gene: 4. The CDR3 spans 14 residues.

V is TRBV5-6 and J is TRBJ2-1; 12 bases match TRBD2. CDR3 length equals 15 residues. Trimming removed 4 bases from V and 12 bases from J; junction bases left unmatched: 11. The germline V gene has CDR1 SGHDT and CDR2 YYEEEE. For the CDR3, the DNA is TGTGCCAGCAGCCTGGGACTAGCGGGCGCACGTGGGCAGTTCTTC. Translated: CASSLGLAGARGQFF. The full variable domain, its missing parts supplied by reference TRBV5-6 and TRBJ2-1, is DAGVTQSPTHLIKTRGQQVTLRCSPKSGHDTVSWYQQALGQGPQFIFQYYEEEERQRGNFPDRFSGHQFPNYSSELNVNALLLGDSALYLCASSLGLAGARGQFFGPGTRLTVL.

This chain joins TRBV11-3 and TRBJ2-3; D not certain. V lost 1 base and J lost 0, with 5 bases in between. The CDR3 contains 14 residues. Germline CDR1 SGHNT, CDR2 YENEEA. CDR3 loop: CASSLAPSTDTQYF. CDR3 coding DNA: TGTGCCAGCAGCTTAGCCCCTAGCACAGATACGCAGTATTTT.

V gene TRBV28 combines with J gene TRBJ2-7, with no clear D. Trimming left V 5 bases short and J 3 bases short, with 5 bases between. This CDR3 is 11 amino acids long. Germline CDR1 reads MDHEN; CDR2 reads SYDVKM. The CDR3 DNA follows: TGTGCCAGCAGTATGAACTACGAGCAGTACTTC. It specifies CASSMNYEQYF.

This chain connects TRBV28 to TRBJ1-1; 7 positions agree with TRBD1. Looked up from germline, CDR1 is MDHEN and CDR2 is SYDVKM. This CDR3 region has 14 residues. Unmatched junction bases numbered 10, after V lost 6 bases and J lost 6 bases. CDR3 bases: TGTGCCAGCAGAGGACAGGTCCCGGCCTCTGAAGCTTTCTTT. Translated, it gives CASRGQVPASEAFF.

The rearrangement joins TRBV4-3 to TRBJ2-1, with 9 positions matching TRBD2. The CDR3 loop spans 16 amino acids. The germline V gene encodes CDR1 LGHNA and CDR2 YSLEER. V shed 1 base, J shed 1 base, and the junction held 2 bases outside the gene matches. CDR3 coding DNA: TGCGCCAGCAGCCAAGCTAGCGGGGAGTCCTACAATGAGCAGTTCTTC. This translates into CASSQASGESYNEQFF.

The chain has TRBV4-3 and TRBJ2-6; D is unclear. Germline CDR1 LGHNA, CDR2 YSLEER. Between the trimmed V and J ends, which lost 2 bases and 1 base, there was a span of 9 bases. CDR3 length: 16 residues. DNA of the CDR3: TGCGCCAGCAGCCAACTCCTTCTGTCTGGGGCCAACGTCCTGACTTTC. It yields the protein CASSQLLLSGANVLTF.

The chain is built from TRBV28 and TRBJ2-1; TRBD2 aligns across 10 bases. The CDR3 runs to 15 residues. The ends lost 5 bases at V and 3 bases at J; junction bases unmatched: 4. Germline CDR1 is MDHEN and CDR2 is SYDVKM. CDR3 coding DNA: TGTGCCAGCAGTACCCTAGCGGGGGTCTACAATGAGCAGTTCTTC. It codes for CASSTLAGVYNEQFF. Drawing the rest from reference TRBV28 and TRBJ2-1, the complete variable domain is DVKVTQSSRYLVKRTGEKVFLECVQDMDHENMFWYRQDPGLGLRLIYFSYDVKMKEKGDIPEGYSVSREKKERFSLILESASTNQTSMYLCASSTLAGVYNEQFFGPGTRLTVL.

This chain uses TRBV9 with TRBJ2-3, with TRBD1 matching 8 bases. Germline CDR1 reads SGDLS; CDR2 reads YYNGEE. The junction had 7 bases not matched to a gene; V was cut back by 3 bases and J by 1 base. This CDR3 contains 16 residues. The CDR3 coding sequence is TGTGCCAGCAGCGCGTCCGGGGGACAGGGCACAGATACGCAGTATTTT. Its translation: CASSASGGQGTDTQYF.

A single count supports this clone. The gene calls are TRBV28 and TRBJ2-5; D not certain. Between the trimmed V and J ends, which lost 6 bases and 4 bases, there was a span of 3 bases. This CDR3 has 10 amino acids. Germline CDR1 reads MDHEN; CDR2 reads SYDVKM. CDR3 nucleotides: TGTGCCAGCAGGGCAGAGACCCAGTACTTC. Its protein product is CASRAETQYF.

The J gene is TRBJ2-1, the V gene TRBV10-3; D is possibly TRBD1 or TRBD2 (6 bases each). Trimming shortened V by 4 bases and J by 0 bases, and 10 bases separated the two germline ends. From germline, CDR1 is ENHRY and CDR2 SYGVKD. This CDR3 has 15 residues. CDR3 DNA sequence: TGTGCCATCAGTGCAGGAGGGGGCTCCTACAATGAGCAGTTCTTC. Protein sequence: CAISAGGGSYNEQFF.

As concerns this clone: Other nucleotide sequences from this sample produce the same CDR3. V and J are TRBV7-2 and TRBJ2-1; 9 nucleotides agree with TRBD2. This CDR3 has 15 amino acids. Trimming removed 1 base from V and 4 bases from J; junction bases left unmatched: 2. CDR1 is SGHTA and CDR2 is FQGNSA in the germline V gene. The CDR3 bases are TGTGCCAGCAGCTTAGGCCTAGCGGGGTACAATGAGCAGTTCTTC. Its protein is CASSLGLAGYNEQFF.

This clone was seen once. V usage is TRBV6-6 and J usage is TRBJ2-7; D uncertain. Between the trimmed V and J ends, which lost 2 bases and 4 bases, there was a span of 6 bases. CDR1 is MNHNY and CDR2 is SVGAGI in the germline V gene (reference sequence). This CDR3 is 12 amino acids long. CDR3 in amino acids: CASSYQPYEQYF. CDR3 DNA sequence: TGTGCCAGCAGTTACCAACCTTACGAGCAGTACTTC.

The CDR3 nucleotides are TGTGCCAGCACCGTAGAACTCTCCTACGAGCAGTACTTC. This encodes CASTVELSYEQYF. The rearrangement uses TRBV11-2 and TRBJ2-7, with D uncertain. The CDR3 length is 13 residues. Trimming took off 7 bases at V and 0 bases at J, with 10 bases between the two ends. The germline V gene has CDR1 SGHAT and CDR2 FQNNGV.

This chain links TRBV30 with TRBJ1-5; tentative D call: TRBD1 (5 bases). Trimming removed 5 bases at V and 12 bases at J, with 20 bases between. Germline lookup yields CDR1 GTSNPN and CDR2 SVGIG (reference sequence). This CDR3 contains 13 residues. CDR3 region: CAWGPGRKGSQHF. The CDR3, as DNA: TGTGCCTGGGGTCCGGGGAGAAAGGGGAGCCAGCATTTT.

This clone was seen only once. This sequence joins TRBV28 and TRBJ2-3, with unresolved D. Trimming removed 3 bases at V and 0 bases at J, with 16 bases between. This CDR3 contains 17 residues. Germline CDR1 and CDR2: MDHEN and SYDVKM. The CDR3 loop reads CASSFALMVGSTDTQYF. CDR3 nucleotides: TGTGCCAGCAGTTTTGCCCTAATGGTCGGGAGCACAGATACGCAGTATTTT.

This chain joins TRBV27 and TRBJ1-6; 7 nucleotides match TRBD1. The CDR3 has 16 amino acids. The J segment lost 10 bases and the V segment lost 4 bases, leaving 13 bases of the junction unmatched. Germline values: CDR1 MNHEY, CDR2 SMNVEV (reference sequence). The CDR3 sequence is CASSSETGVFSSPLHF. The CDR3 region has the DNA TGTGCCAGCAGTTCCGAAACAGGGGTTTTTTCGTCACCCCTCCACTTT.